This T cell receptor (beta chain) is drawn from a study of breast tumors, draining lymph nodes, adjacent tissues. Study findings and constraints: That most tumor T cells come from lymph nodes remained unproven.

This CDR3 comprises 16 residues. Trimming shortened V by 4 bases and J by 1 base, and 12 bases separated the two germline ends. Germline V lookup: CDR1 SGHRS, CDR2 YFSETQ. Axillary draining lymph nodes of breast cancer patients supplied the node samples. From the multiplex PCR reads, TCRdb called clonotypes with MiXCR, one entry per CDR3 protein. The sample shows about 100,000 distinct CDR3 sequences, about 20% of them seen only once. For this clonotype: Antigen: not known. This is likely a read error, given that the CDR3 carries no conserved phenylalanine or tryptophan at its end.

The chain joins TRBV5-1 to TRBJ2-6; D is perhaps TRBD1 or TRBD2 (5 bases each). This TCR was recovered from a female donor with breast cancer. Some clones in this sample may be carry-over from other donors' samples. What was sequenced was axillary lymph node tissue. The CDR3 sequence is CASSGGHTSGANVLTY. The CDR3 nucleotides read TGCGCCAGCAGCGGAGGACATACGTCTGGGGCCAACGTCCTGACTTAC.